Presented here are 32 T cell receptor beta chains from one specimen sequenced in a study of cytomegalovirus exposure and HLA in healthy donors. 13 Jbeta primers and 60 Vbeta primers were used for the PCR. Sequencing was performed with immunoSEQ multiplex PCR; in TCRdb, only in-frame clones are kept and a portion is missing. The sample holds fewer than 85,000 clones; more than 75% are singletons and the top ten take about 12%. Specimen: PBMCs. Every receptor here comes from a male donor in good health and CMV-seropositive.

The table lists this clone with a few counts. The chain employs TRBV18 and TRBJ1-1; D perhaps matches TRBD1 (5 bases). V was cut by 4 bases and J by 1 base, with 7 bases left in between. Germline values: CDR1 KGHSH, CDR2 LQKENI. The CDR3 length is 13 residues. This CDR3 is CASSLQGNTEAFF. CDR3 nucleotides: TGTGCCAGCTCACTGCAGGGGAACACTGAAGCTTTCTTT.

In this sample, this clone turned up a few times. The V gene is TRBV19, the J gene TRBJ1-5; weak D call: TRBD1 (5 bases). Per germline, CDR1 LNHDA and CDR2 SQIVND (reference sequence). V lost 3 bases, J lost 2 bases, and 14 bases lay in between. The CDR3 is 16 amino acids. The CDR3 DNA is TGTGCCAGTAGTATGGGGCAGGGTTTTGGCAATCAGCCCCAGCATTTT. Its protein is CASSMGQGFGNQPQHF.

As DNA, the CDR3 is TGTGCCATCAGTGTACCGGGACAGGGGTCAGACACCATATATTTT. Amino acid sequence: CAISVPGQGSDTIYF. The genes are TRBV10-3 and TRBJ1-3; 10 positions agree with TRBD1. Per the germline V gene, CDR1 is ENHRY and CDR2 is SYGVKD. V lost 4 bases, J lost 8 bases, and 8 bases stayed unmatched. CDR3 length equals 15 residues.

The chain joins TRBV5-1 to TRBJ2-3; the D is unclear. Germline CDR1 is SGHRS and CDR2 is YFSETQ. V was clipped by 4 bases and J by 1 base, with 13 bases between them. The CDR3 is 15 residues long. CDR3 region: CASSANLVRTDTQYF. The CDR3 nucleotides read TGCGCCAGCAGCGCGAACTTGGTTCGCACAGATACGCAGTATTTT. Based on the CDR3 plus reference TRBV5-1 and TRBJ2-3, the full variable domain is KAGVTQTPRYLIKTRGQQVTLSCSPISGHRSVSWYQQTPGQGLQFLFEYFSETQRNKGNFPGRFSGRQFSNSRSEMNVSTLELGDSALYLCASSANLVRTDTQYFGPGTRLTVL.

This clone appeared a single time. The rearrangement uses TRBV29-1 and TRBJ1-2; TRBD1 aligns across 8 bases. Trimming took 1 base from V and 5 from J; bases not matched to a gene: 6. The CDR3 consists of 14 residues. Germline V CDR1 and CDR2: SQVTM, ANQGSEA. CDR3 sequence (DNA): TGCAGCGTTGAAGGGACAGGGACGTATTATGGCTACACCTTC. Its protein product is CSVEGTGTYYGYTF.

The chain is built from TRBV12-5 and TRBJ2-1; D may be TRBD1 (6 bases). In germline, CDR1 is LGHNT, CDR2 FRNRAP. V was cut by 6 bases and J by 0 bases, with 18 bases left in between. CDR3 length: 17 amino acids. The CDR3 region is CASGPGPRGSSYNEQFF. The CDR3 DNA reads TGTGCTAGTGGACCGGGCCCCAGGGGAAGCTCCTACAATGAGCAGTTCTTC.

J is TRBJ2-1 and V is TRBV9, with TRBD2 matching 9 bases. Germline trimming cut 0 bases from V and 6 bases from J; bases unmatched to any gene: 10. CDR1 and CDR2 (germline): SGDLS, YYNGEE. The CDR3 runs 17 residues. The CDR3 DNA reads TGTGCCAGCAGCGTAGTGCCTAGCGGGGTTAAGGGCAATGAGCAGTTCTTC. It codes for CASSVVPSGVKGNEQFF.

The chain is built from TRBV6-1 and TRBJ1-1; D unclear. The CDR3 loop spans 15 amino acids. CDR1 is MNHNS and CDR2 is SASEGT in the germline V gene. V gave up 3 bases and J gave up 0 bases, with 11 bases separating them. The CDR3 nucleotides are TGTGCCAGCAGTGAGTTCTCTCTTATGAACACTGAAGCTTTCTTT. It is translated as CASSEFSLMNTEAFF.

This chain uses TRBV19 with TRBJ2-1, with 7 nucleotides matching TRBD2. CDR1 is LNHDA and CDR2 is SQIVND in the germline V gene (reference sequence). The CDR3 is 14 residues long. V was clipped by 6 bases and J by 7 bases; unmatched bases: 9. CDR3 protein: CASSRTWEGNEQFF. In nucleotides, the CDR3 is TGTGCCAGTAGCCGGACCTGGGAGGGGAATGAGCAGTTCTTC. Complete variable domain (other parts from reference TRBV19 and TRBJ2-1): DGGITQSPKYLFRKEGQNVTLSCEQNLNHDAMYWYRQDPGQGLRLIYYSQIVNDFQKGDIAEGYSVSREKKESFPLTVTSAQKNPTAFYLCASSRTWEGNEQFFGPGTRLTVL.

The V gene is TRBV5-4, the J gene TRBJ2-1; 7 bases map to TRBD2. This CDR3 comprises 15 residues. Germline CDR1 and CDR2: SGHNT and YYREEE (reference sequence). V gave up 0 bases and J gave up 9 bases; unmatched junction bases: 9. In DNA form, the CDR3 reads TGTGCCAGCAGCTTGGTTCCGGGGGGACTACTTGAGCAGTTCTTC. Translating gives CASSLVPGGLLEQFF.

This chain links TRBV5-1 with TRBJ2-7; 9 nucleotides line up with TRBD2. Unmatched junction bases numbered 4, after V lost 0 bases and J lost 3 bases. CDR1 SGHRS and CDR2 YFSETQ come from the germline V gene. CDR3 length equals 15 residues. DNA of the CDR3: TGCGCCAGCAGCTTGGTGGGACTAGCCGTCTACGAGCAGTACTTC. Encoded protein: CASSLVGLAVYEQYF.

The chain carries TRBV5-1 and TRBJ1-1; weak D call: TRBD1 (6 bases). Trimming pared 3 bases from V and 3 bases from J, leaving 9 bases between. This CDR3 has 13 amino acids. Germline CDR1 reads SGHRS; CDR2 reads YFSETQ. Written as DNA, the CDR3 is TGCGCCAGCAGCTGGGAGGGGGACACTGAAGCTTTCTTT. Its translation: CASSWEGDTEAFF.

CDR3 DNA sequence: TGTGCCAGCAGCCCCCCCAACGGTGGCTACACCTTC. It encodes CASSPPNGGYTF. The chain combines TRBV5-4 with TRBJ1-2; no reliable D call. This CDR3 comprises 12 residues. The V end lost 4 bases, the J end lost 7 bases, and 11 bases lay between the germline ends. The germline V gene encodes CDR1 SGHNT and CDR2 YYREEE (reference sequence).

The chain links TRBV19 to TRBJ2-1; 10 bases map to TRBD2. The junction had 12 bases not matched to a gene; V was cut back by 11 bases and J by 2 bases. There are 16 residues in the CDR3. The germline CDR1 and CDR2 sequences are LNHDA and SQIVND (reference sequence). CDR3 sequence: CASGVAGGQTYNEQFF. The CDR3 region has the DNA TGTGCCTCAGGGGTAGCGGGAGGTCAAACCTACAATGAGCAGTTCTTC.

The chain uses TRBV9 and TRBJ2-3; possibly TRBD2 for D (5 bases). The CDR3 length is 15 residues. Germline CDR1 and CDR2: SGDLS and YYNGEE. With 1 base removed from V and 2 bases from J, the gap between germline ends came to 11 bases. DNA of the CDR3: TGTGCCAGCAGCGTAATCGGGGAACACACAGATACGCAGTATTTT. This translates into CASSVIGEHTDTQYF.

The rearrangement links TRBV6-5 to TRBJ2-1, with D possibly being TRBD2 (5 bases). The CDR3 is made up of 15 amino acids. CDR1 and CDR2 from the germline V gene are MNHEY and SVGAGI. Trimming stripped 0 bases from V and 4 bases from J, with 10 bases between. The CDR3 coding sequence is TGTGCCAGCAGTTACTCCTTAGAGGGTTACAATGAGCAGTTCTTC. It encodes CASSYSLEGYNEQFF.

The CDR3 is CASWGGTSGYNEQFF. CDR3 bases: TGTGCCAGCTGGGGAGGGACTAGCGGGTACAATGAGCAGTTCTTC. The V gene is TRBV6-1, the J gene TRBJ2-1, with TRBD2 matching 12 bases. The CDR3 totals 15 residues. The germline CDR1 and CDR2 sequences are MNHNS and SASEGT. J lost 4 bases, V lost 8 bases, and 6 bases had no gene match.

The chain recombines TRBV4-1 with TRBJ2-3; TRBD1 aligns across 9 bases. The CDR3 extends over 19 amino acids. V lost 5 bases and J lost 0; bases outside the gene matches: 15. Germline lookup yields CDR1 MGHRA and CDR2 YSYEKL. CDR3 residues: CASSYPGQGVAGSTDTQYF. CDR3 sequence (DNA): TGCGCCAGCAGCTATCCGGGACAGGGAGTTGCGGGAAGCACAGATACGCAGTATTTT.

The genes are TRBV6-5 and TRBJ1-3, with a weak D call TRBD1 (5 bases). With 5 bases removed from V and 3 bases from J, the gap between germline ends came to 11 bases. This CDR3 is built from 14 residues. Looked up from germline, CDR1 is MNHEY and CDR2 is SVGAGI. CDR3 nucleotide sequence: TGTGCCAGCAGTCCGACAGCAAGTGGAAACACCATATATTTT. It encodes CASSPTASGNTIYF.

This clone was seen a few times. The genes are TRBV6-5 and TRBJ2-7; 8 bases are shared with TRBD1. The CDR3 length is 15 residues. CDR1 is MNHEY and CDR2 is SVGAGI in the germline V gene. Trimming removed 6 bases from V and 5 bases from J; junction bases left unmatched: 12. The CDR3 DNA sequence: TGTGCCAGCAGACCCCCGGGCAGGGGGCACGACGAGCAGTACTTC. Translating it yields CASRPPGRGHDEQYF.

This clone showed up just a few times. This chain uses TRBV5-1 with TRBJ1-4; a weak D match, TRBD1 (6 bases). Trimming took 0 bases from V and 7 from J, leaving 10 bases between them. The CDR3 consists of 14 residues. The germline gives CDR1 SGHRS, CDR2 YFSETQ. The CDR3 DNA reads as TGCGCCAGCAGCTTGGGGGGGCTCCGTGAAAAACTGTTTTTT. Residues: CASSLGGLREKLFF.

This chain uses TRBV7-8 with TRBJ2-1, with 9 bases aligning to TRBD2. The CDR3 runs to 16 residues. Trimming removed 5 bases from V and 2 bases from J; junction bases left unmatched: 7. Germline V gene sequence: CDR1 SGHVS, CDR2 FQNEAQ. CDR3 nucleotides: TGTGCCAGCAGCCAACCAGCGGGAGGCGCCTACAATGAGCAGTTCTTC. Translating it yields CASSQPAGGAYNEQFF.

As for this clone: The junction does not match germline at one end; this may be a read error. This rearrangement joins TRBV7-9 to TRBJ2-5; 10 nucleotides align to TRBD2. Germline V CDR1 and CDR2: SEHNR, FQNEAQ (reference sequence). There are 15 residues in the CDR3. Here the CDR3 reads CSSSSVAGGTETQYF. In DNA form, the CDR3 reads TGTTCCAGCAGCTCGGTAGCGGGAGGTACTGAGACCCAGTACTTC.

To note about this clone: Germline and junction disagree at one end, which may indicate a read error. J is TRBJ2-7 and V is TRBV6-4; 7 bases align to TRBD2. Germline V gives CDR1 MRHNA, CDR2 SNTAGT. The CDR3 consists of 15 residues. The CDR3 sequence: CAISVGGGHLNEQYF. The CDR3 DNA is TGTGCCATCAGTGTTGGGGGGGGTCACCTTAACGAGCAGTACTTC.

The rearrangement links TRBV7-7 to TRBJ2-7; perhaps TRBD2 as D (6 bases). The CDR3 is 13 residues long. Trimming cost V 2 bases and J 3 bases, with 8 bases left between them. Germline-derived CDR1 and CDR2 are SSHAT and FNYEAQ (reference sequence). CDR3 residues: CASSLMGGYEQYF. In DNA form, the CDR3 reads TGTGCCAGCAGCTTAATGGGGGGCTACGAGCAGTACTTC.

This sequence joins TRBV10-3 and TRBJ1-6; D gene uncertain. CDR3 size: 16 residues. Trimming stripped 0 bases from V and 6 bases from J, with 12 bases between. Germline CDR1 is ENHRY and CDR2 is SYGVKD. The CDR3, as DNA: TGTGCCATCAGTGAGTCAGTTTTGCTTAGTAATTCACCCCTCCACTTT. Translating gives CAISESVLLSNSPLHF.

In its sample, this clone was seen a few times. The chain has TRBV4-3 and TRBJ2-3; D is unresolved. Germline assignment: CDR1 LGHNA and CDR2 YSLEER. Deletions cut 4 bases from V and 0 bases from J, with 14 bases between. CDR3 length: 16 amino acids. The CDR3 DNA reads TGCGCCAGCAGCCCCTACCACGATCCCAGCACAGATACGCAGTATTTT. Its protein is CASSPYHDPSTDTQYF.

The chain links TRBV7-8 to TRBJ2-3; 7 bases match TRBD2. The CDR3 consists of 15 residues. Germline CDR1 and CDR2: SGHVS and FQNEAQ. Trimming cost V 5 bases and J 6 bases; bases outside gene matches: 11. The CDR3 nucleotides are TGTGCCAGCAGCCTCTCCGAGCGGGAATGGGATACGCAGTATTTT. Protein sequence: CASSLSEREWDTQYF.

CDR3 nucleotide sequence: TGCGCCAGCAGCCTTAACAGGTACGAGCAGTACTTC. Its protein product is CASSLNRYEQYF. The V gene is TRBV5-1, the J gene TRBJ2-5; D is perhaps TRBD1 (5 bases). The J call may be incorrect, as the DNA end agrees better with TRBJ2-7. The CDR3 contains 12 residues. From germline, CDR1 is SGHRS and CDR2 YFSETQ.

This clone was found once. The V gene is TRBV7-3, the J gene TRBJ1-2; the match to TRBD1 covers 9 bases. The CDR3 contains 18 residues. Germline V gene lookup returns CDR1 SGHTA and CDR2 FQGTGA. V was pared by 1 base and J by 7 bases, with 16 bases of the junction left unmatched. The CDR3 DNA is TGTGCCAGCAGCTTAAGTGCCTCCGACAGGGGGGTTAGGGGTGGCTACACCTTC. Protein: CASSLSASDRGVRGGYTF.

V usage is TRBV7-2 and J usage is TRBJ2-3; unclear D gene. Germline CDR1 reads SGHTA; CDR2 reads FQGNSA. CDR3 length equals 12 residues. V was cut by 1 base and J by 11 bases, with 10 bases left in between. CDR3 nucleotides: TGTGCCAGCAGCTTAGTCCCATGCGTGCAGTATTTT. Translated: CASSLVPCVQYF.

Written as DNA, the CDR3 is TGCGCCAGCAGCTTGGGCGGCTCTGGAAACACCATATATTTT. Amino acids: CASSLGGSGNTIYF. This rearrangement joins TRBV5-1 to TRBJ1-3; no firm D call. Germline V lookup: CDR1 SGHRS, CDR2 YFSETQ. The CDR3 is made up of 14 amino acids. The V gene lost 0 bases and the J gene lost 0 bases, with 4 bases spanning the gap.